This TCR beta chain comes out of a study of shared clonotypes between healthy human individuals. The assay ran at deep level. Assay used: immunoSEQ multiplex PCR; TCRdb lists only in-frame clones, some missing. Of more than 550,000 clones in the sample, 90% to 95% are singletons; the top ten hold 24%. Note on this clone: Its antigen is unknown.

Whole-study findings and limits: Generation probability values for non-shared clonotypes were lower than those for clonotypes shared by all four donors. Clonotype sharing among donors was expected to depend on sequencing depth.

Naive CD8 isolation took CD45RO-negative cells positively selected for CCR7 and excluded terminally differentiated effector memory CD45RA+ cells. Those who donated were healthy HIV-negative adults, with no recent acute infections or vaccinations reported. Germline V gene sequence: CDR1 MNHEY, CDR2 SMNVEV (reference sequence). V was pared by 0 bases and J by 4 bases, with 8 bases of the junction left unmatched. The length of the CDR3 is 17 residues. The rearrangement joins TRBV27 to TRBJ2-2; 7 bases line up with TRBD1. Input material: naive CD8+ T cells sorted from blood. This TCR came from a man younger than 45 in good health. The CDR3: CASSLSGRGILTGELFF. In DNA, the CDR3 is TGTGCCAGCAGTTTATCCGGCAGGGGGATCCTCACCGGGGAGCTGTTTTTT.